What follows are 9 T cell receptor beta chains derived from one specimen sequenced in a study of cytomegalovirus exposure and HLA in healthy donors. With 60 Vbeta and 13 Jbeta primers, the PCR was carried out. The protocol was immunoSEQ multiplex PCR, while the TCRdb copy is restricted to in-frame clones and leaves out a portion. In the table there are 24,000 or so clones, 79% of which are singletons. The sample consisted of PBMCs. All receptors come from a male donor in good health and CMV-seronegative.

This clone was picked up a small number of times. CDR3 in DNA: TGTGCCAGCAGTGACATGCGGGGGGCACGCTACAATGAGCAGTTCTTC. It is translated as CASSDMRGARYNEQFF. The chain combines TRBV2 with TRBJ2-1, with 8 bases matching TRBD2. The V gene's germline CDR1 is SNHLY and CDR2 FYNNEI. The CDR3 spans 16 residues. V lost 3 bases to trimming and J lost 3 bases; unmatched junction nucleotides: 7. The variable domain in full, completed from reference TRBV2 and TRBJ2-1, reads EPEVTQTPSHQVTQMGQEVILRCVPISNHLYFYWYRQILGQKVEFLVSFYNNEISEKSEIFDDQFSVERPDGSNFTLKIRSTKLEDSAMYFCASSDMRGARYNEQFFGPGTRLTVL.

The count of this clone is one. The genes are TRBV6-6 and TRBJ2-7; D is uncertain. The CDR3 loop spans 14 amino acids. Germline CDR1 MNHNY, CDR2 SVGAGI (reference sequence). Trimming shortened V by 3 bases and J by 6 bases, and 15 bases separated the two germline ends. CDR3 loop: CASSYTGSYGEQYF. DNA for the CDR3: TGTGCCAGCAGTTATACCGGGTCTTACGGCGAGCAGTACTTC.

The genes are TRBV2 and TRBJ2-1; the D gene is possibly TRBD1 (5 bases). The CDR3 is 17 amino acids. Trimming removed 3 bases at V and 2 bases at J, with 17 bases between. CDR1 and CDR2 (germline): SNHLY, FYNNEI. CDR3 in amino acids: CASSDSPDRSPYNEQFF. The DNA of the CDR3 is TGTGCCAGCAGTGATTCGCCAGACAGATCCCCCTACAATGAGCAGTTCTTC.

V is TRBV27 and J is TRBJ2-7; D remains unclear. Trimming pared 5 bases from V and 0 bases from J, leaving 8 bases between. In germline, CDR1 is MNHEY, CDR2 SMNVEV (reference sequence). The CDR3 sequence is 13 residues long. The CDR3 DNA reads TGTGCCAGCAGTCCCCGGAGCTCCTACGAGCAGTACTTC. Its protein is CASSPRSSYEQYF.

This clone appeared once. The J gene is TRBJ2-7, the V gene TRBV30, with D possibly TRBD2 on 5 matching bases. The CDR3 totals 13 residues. The germline V gene has CDR1 GTSNPN and CDR2 SVGIG (reference sequence). Deletions cut 2 bases from V and 2 bases from J, with 10 bases between. Written as DNA, the CDR3 is TGTGCCTGGAGTTCGGGGTTCGCCTACGAGCAGTACTTC. Translation gives CAWSSGFAYEQYF.

The CDR3 here is CASSSGTSQETQYF. CDR3 bases: TGTGCCAGCAGCTCCGGGACTAGTCAGGAGACCCAGTACTTC. V gene TRBV7-9 combines with J gene TRBJ2-5, with 8 bases aligning to TRBD2. V gave up 4 bases and J gave up 5 bases; unmatched junction bases: 6. CDR1 and CDR2 from the germline V gene are SEHNR and FQNEAQ (reference sequence). CDR3 length equals 14 residues.

The chain joins TRBV7-3 to TRBJ2-3, with D tentatively TRBD1 (6 bases). This CDR3 spans 13 amino acids. V lost 5 bases and J lost 3, with 9 bases in between. The germline CDR1 and CDR2 sequences are SGHTA and FQGTGA. This chain's CDR3 is CASSLGGTDTQYF. CDR3 sequence (DNA): TGTGCCAGCAGCCTAGGGGGAACAGATACGCAGTATTTT.

The chain combines TRBV5-6 with TRBJ1-3, with a tentative D call TRBD1 (5 bases). V was pared by 4 bases and J by 5 bases, with 13 bases between. Looked up from germline, CDR1 is SGHDT and CDR2 is YYEEEE. This CDR3 comprises 14 residues. The DNA for the CDR3 is TGTGCCAGCAGCCTTAACGGGGGAAGAAACACCATATATTTT. Encoded protein: CASSLNGGRNTIYF.

This clone showed up just a few times. V usage is TRBV7-9 and J usage is TRBJ1-6; tentatively, D is TRBD1 (6 bases). This CDR3 spans 17 amino acids. The ends were cut back, 5 bases at V and 6 bases at J, with 20 bases in the middle. CDR1 and CDR2 from the germline V gene are SEHNR and FQNEAQ (reference sequence). The CDR3 coding sequence is TGTGCCAGCAGCAGAACGTTTGGGGGCGAAGGTAATTCACCCCTCCACTTT. Residues: CASSRTFGGEGNSPLHF.